Below are 6 T cell receptor beta chains sequenced from a single sample in a study of patients and donors after allogeneic stem cell transplantation. MiXCR, run by TCRdb on the RT-PCR reads, gives a single entry per CDR3 protein. Of around 17,000 distinct CDR3 sequences listed, 25% to 30% were seen once; the top ten hold 36%. Sequencing used blood, either unsorted or a sorted T cell fraction (not recorded which). The receptors derive from a human donor who was either an allogeneic HSCT recipient or a stem cell or donor lymphocyte infusion donor (not recorded which). It is not recorded whose cells these are; they may come from a transplant donor.

This clonotype was observed a few times. The chain couples TRBV15 to TRBJ1-1; D gene uncertain. V was cut by 4 bases and J by 5 bases, with 11 bases left in between. The CDR3 has 13 amino acids. The germline V gene has CDR1 LNHNV and CDR2 YYDKDF (reference sequence). The CDR3 DNA follows: TGTGCCACCAGCATTAACCTGGGGACTGAAGCTTTCTTT. It specifies CATSINLGTEAFF.

The V gene is TRBV12-3 or TRBV12-4, the J gene TRBJ2-5; D may be TRBD1 or TRBD2 (5 bases each). CDR3 length: 16 amino acids. V lost 6 bases, J lost 1 base, and 18 bases lay in between. CDR3 sequence reads: CASSDHPGRGQETQYF. The CDR3 DNA follows: TGTGCCAGCAGCGATCACCCGGGACGGGGCCAAGAGACCCAGTACTTC.

V is TRBV28 and J is TRBJ2-7; TRBD1 aligns across 7 bases. This CDR3 has 14 residues. The V gene's germline CDR1 is MDHEN and CDR2 SYDVKM. Germline trimming cut 4 bases from V and 1 base from J; bases unmatched to any gene: 4. The chain's CDR3 is CASSSQGSSYEQYF. Written as DNA, the CDR3 is TGTGCCAGCAGTTCACAGGGGTCTTCCTACGAGCAGTACTTC.

This clonotype was found many times. CDR3 residues: CASSSVYGYTF. Written as DNA, the CDR3 is TGTGCCAGCAGTTCGGTCTATGGCTACACCTTC. The rearrangement uses TRBV28 and TRBJ1-2, with D hard to call. V was shortened by 4 bases and J by 4 bases, with 4 bases between the two germline ends. The CDR3 runs 11 residues. Germline CDR1 reads MDHEN; CDR2 reads SYDVKM.

The genes are TRBV9 and TRBJ2-1; D gene unclear. The germline V gene has CDR1 SGDLS and CDR2 YYNGEE. V lost 1 base to trimming and J lost 4 bases, with 12 bases between them. CDR3 length: 15 amino acids. The CDR3 coding sequence is TGTGCCAGCAGCGTATCGGATCAAGGTTACAATGAGCAGTTCTTC. Translation: CASSVSDQGYNEQFF.

This clonotype was seen a few times. The chain uses TRBV20-1 and TRBJ1-6; a weak D match, TRBD1 (5 bases). The length of the CDR3 is 14 residues. V was trimmed by 3 bases and J by 8 bases, leaving 14 bases between them. Germline CDR1 and CDR2: DFQATT and SNEGSKA (reference sequence). The CDR3 sequence: CSARVRDLDSPLHF. For the CDR3, the DNA is TGCAGTGCTAGGGTCAGGGATCTGGATTCACCCCTCCACTTT.